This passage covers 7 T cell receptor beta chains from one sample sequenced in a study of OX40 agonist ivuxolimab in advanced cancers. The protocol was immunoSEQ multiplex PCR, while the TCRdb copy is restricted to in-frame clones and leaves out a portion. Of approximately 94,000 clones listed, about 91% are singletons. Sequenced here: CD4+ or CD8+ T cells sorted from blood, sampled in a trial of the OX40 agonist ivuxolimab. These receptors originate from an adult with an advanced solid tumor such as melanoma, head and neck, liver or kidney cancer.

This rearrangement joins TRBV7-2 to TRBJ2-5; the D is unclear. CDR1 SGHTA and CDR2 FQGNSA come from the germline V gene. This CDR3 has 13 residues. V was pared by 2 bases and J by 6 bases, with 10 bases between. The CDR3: CASSLSATQTQYF. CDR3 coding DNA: TGTGCCAGCAGCTTATCCGCCACGCAGACCCAGTACTTC.

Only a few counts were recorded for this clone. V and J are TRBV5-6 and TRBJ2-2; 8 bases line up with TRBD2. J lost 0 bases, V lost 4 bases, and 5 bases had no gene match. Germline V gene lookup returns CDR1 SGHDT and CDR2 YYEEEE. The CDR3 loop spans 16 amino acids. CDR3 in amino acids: CASSPLAGTNTGELFF. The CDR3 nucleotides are TGTGCCAGCAGCCCATTAGCGGGAACGAACACCGGGGAGCTGTTTTTT.

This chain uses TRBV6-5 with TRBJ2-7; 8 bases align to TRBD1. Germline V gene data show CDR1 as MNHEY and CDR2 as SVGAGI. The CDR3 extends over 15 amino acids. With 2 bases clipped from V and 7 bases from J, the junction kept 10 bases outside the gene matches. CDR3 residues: CASSYQGALGGEQYF. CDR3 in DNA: TGTGCCAGCAGTTACCAGGGGGCGCTTGGGGGAGAGCAGTACTTC.

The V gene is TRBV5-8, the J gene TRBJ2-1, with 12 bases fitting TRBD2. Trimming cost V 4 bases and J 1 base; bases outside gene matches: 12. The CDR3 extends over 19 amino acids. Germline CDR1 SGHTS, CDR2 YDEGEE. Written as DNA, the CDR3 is TGTGCCAGCAGCCGATTGGGACTAGCGGGTCTTGGGTCCTACAATGAGCAGTTCTTC. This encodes CASSRLGLAGLGSYNEQFF.

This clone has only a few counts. Here the CDR3 reads CSVEERAGKQYF. DNA for the CDR3: TGCAGCGTTGAAGAACGTGCAGGAAAGCAGTACTTC. The rearrangement links TRBV29-1 to TRBJ2-7; D gene ambiguous. The ends were cut back, 0 bases at V and 8 bases at J, with 11 bases in the middle. The CDR3 totals 12 residues. Germline CDR1 and CDR2: SQVTM and ANQGSEA.

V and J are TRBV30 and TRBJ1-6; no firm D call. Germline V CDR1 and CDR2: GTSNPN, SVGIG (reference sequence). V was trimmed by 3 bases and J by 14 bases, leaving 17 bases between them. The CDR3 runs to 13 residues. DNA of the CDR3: TGTGCCTGGAGCCCCCCGGGCCGTCTCTCCCTCCACTTT. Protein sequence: CAWSPPGRLSLHF.

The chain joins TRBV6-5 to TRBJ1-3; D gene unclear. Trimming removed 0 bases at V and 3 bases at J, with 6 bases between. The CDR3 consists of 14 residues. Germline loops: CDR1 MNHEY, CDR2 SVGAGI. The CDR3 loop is CASSYSASGNTIYF. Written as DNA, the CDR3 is TGTGCCAGCAGTTACTCGGCCAGTGGAAACACCATATATTTT.